The rows below give T cell receptor beta chains drawn from one sample of a study of cytomegalovirus exposure and HLA in healthy donors. The assay was immunoSEQ multiplex PCR, and TCRdb's table has in-frame clones only and misses some. The sample gives 100,000 to 150,000 clones, 17% of which show up once; approximately 2.6% is in the top ten. Sequenced material: PBMCs. The receptor source for this set is a female donor in good health and CMV-seropositive. Each CDR3 is given with its conserved first and last residue. A D gene is named only where the DNA matches it firmly. Expanded clones get a size class; other rows say once, few or many, or leave the size out.

TRBJ2-7,TRBD2,TRBV29-1,-,CSVVGTSGGSYEQYF,TGCAGCGTTGTAGGAACTAGCGGGGGCTCCTACGAGCAGTACTTC
TRBJ2-1,TRBD2,TRBV4-2,few,CASSQELAGDNEQFF,TGTGCCAGCAGCCAAGAGCTAGCGGGGGACAATGAGCAGTTCTTC
TRBJ2-7,-,TRBV9,-,CASSVGPGRYEQYF,TGTGCCAGCAGCGTAGGTCCAGGGAGGTACGAGCAGTACTTC
TRBJ2-7,-,TRBV30,few,CAWSRRVSGTSYEQYF,TGTGCCTGGAGTCGACGGGTTAGCGGCACCTCCTACGAGCAGTACTTC
TRBJ2-5,-,TRBV5-6,-,CASSFGETQYF,TGTGCCAGCAGCTTCGGGGAGACCCAGTACTTC
TRBJ2-5,-,TRBV19,-,CASSISPTNQETQYF,TGTGCCAGTAGTATCTCGCCCACTAACCAAGAGACCCAGTACTTC
TRBJ2-1,TRBD2,TRBV28,-,CASRGRGASYNEQFF,TGTGCCAGCAGGGGGAGGGGTGCGTCCTACAATGAGCAGTTCTTC
TRBJ2-3,TRBD1,TRBV7-2,-,CASSLVTGVDTQYF,TGTGCCAGCAGCTTAGTGACAGGGGTGGATACGCAGTATTTT
TRBJ1-2,TRBD1,TRBV10-3,few,CAITSSTGGEGYTF,TGTGCCATCACTAGTTCGACAGGGGGCGAGGGCTACACCTTC
TRBJ2-1,TRBD2,TRBV9,-,CASSAPGGNSYNEQFF,TGTGCCAGCAGCGCCCCGGGGGGTAACTCCTACAATGAGCAGTTCTTC
TRBJ2-1,TRBD2,TRBV15,few,CATSTSTSGRARGYEQFF,TGTGCCACCAGCACTTCGACTAGCGGGAGGGCTCGAGGCTATGAGCAGTTCTTC
TRBJ1-1,-,TRBV19,-,CASTTLGGTEAFF,TGTGCCAGTACTACCCTCGGGGGGACTGAAGCTTTCTTT
TRBJ2-5,-,TRBV18,-,CASSPSQTANQETQYF,TGTGCCAGCTCACCATCCCAGACTGCTAACCAAGAGACCCAGTACTTC
TRBJ2-1,TRBD2,TRBV4-1,-,CASSQVGLAAASSYNEQFF,TGCGCCAGCAGCCAAGTAGGACTAGCGGCCGCGTCAAGCTACAATGAGCAGTTCTTC
TRBJ1-5,TRBD1,TRBV5-1,-,CASRPDRGNQPQHF,TGCGCCAGCAGACCAGACAGGGGGAATCAGCCCCAGCATTTT
TRBJ2-7,-,TRBV9,few,CASSLGGAFRYEQYF,TGTGCCAGCAGCCTAGGTGGAGCCTTCCGCTACGAGCAGTACTTC
TRBJ2-7,TRBD2,TRBV30,few,CAWSQGRTSGSSYEQYF,TGTGCCTGGAGTCAAGGAAGGACTAGCGGAAGCTCCTACGAGCAGTACTTC
TRBJ2-7,-,TRBV27,-,CASSLSPEGVYEQYF,TGTGCCAGCAGTTTATCCCCGGAAGGGGTATACGAGCAGTACTTC
TRBJ2-2,-,TRBV29-1,-,CSVRVVGELFF,TGCAGCGTTCGGGTGGTCGGGGAGCTGTTTTTT
TRBJ1-4,TRBD1,TRBV5-1,few,CASSLSGGTGPGPNEKLFF,TGCGCCAGCAGCTTAAGCGGCGGGACAGGGCCGGGGCCGAATGAAAAACTGTTTTTT
TRBJ1-2,-,TRBV7-2,-,CASSLSRAYGYTF,TGTGCCAGCAGCTTATCACGAGCTTATGGCTACACCTTC
TRBJ2-5,TRBD1,TRBV14,-,CASSRDRNQETQYF,TGTGCCAGCAGCAGGGACAGGAACCAAGAGACCCAGTACTTC
TRBJ2-7,TRBD1,TRBV6-1,few,CASRERDRVYEQYF,TGTGCCAGCAGAGAGAGGGACAGGGTATACGAGCAGTACTTC
TRBJ2-7,TRBD2,TRBV28,-,CASSSILAGVSEQYF,TGTGCCAGCAGTTCTATTCTAGCGGGAGTCTCCGAGCAGTACTTC
TRBJ2-7,TRBD1,TRBV27,-,CASSKLQGPISYEQYF,TGTGCCAGCAGTAAGCTACAGGGGCCGATCTCCTACGAGCAGTACTTC
TRBJ2-7,-,TRBV5-1,few,CASSSGHSYEQYF,TGCGCCAGCAGCTCTGGACACTCCTACGAGCAGTACTTC
TRBJ2-7,TRBD1,TRBV28,-,CASSTPDRDYEQYF,TGTGCCAGCAGTACGCCGGACAGGGACTACGAGCAGTACTTC
TRBJ1-1,-,TRBV2,few,CAGKTGGERVTEAFF,TGTGCCGGGAAGACGGGTGGGGAGAGAGTAACTGAAGCTTTCTTT
TRBJ2-2,-,TRBV2,-,CASSERRDTGELFF,TGTGCCAGCAGTGAACGGAGGGACACCGGGGAGCTGTTTTTT
TRBJ2-5,-,TRBV5-4,-,CASSTSTGSRKETQYF,TGTGCCAGCAGCACAAGCACAGGGTCGCGAAAGGAGACCCAGTACTTC
TRBJ2-7,TRBD2,TRBV4-1,-,CASSQISGRAGEQYF,TGCGCCAGCAGCCAAATTAGCGGGAGGGCCGGCGAGCAGTACTTC
TRBJ1-5,-,TRBV7-2,-,CASSLSLADNQPQHF,TGTGCCAGCAGCTTAAGCCTTGCTGACAATCAGCCCCAGCATTTT
TRBJ2-1,TRBD2,TRBV19,-,CASARTSGHSSYNEQFF,TGTGCCAGTGCCCGGACTAGCGGGCATAGCTCCTACAATGAGCAGTTCTTC
TRBJ2-2,-,TRBV4-1,-,CASSQVDRKVTGELFF,TGCGCCAGCAGCCAGGTCGACAGGAAGGTCACCGGGGAGCTGTTTTTT
TRBJ2-7,-,TRBV6-5,-,CASRAGVTTEQYF,TGTGCCAGCAGAGCCGGGGTTACTACCGAGCAGTACTTC
TRBJ2-3,-,TRBV30,-,CAWSPWERQYF,TGTGCCTGGAGTCCCTGGGAGAGGCAGTATTTT
TRBJ2-2,-,TRBV7-2,few,CASSFRSPGELFF,TGTGCCAGCAGCTTTCGGTCGCCCGGGGAGCTGTTTTTT
TRBJ2-2,TRBD1,TRBV5-4,-,CASSSPGQGDTGELFF,TGTGCCAGCAGCTCCCCGGGACAGGGAGACACCGGGGAGCTGTTTTTT
TRBJ2-3,-,TRBV10-3,-,CAIRGRGTDTQYF,TGTGCCATCAGGGGGCGCGGCACAGATACGCAGTATTTT
TRBJ2-5,-,TRBV7-9,few,CASSKSLGRGGETQYF,TGTGCCAGCAGCAAGTCGCTGGGCAGGGGTGGAGAGACCCAGTACTTC
TRBJ2-1,-,TRBV7-2,-,CASSFGTPSYNEQFF,TGTGCCAGCAGCTTCGGGACTCCTTCCTACAATGAGCAGTTCTTC
TRBJ2-5,TRBD1,TRBV4-3,-,CASSLTGAGETQYF,TGCGCCAGCAGCTTGACAGGGGCCGGAGAGACCCAGTACTTC
TRBJ1-2,-,TRBV9,few,CASSVWDTPNYGYTF,TGTGCCAGCAGCGTATGGGACACACCTAACTATGGCTACACCTTC
TRBJ1-1,TRBD1,TRBV7-9,-,CASSLDGRGLSTEAFF,TGTGCCAGCAGCTTAGATGGCAGGGGGCTCTCTACTGAAGCTTTCTTT
TRBJ1-4,TRBD1,TRBV11-2,many,CASSPDRGREKLFF,TGTGCCAGCAGCCCGGACAGGGGCCGTGAAAAACTGTTTTTT
TRBJ2-3,-,TRBV27,-,CASSFPGKTDTQYF,TGTGCCAGCAGTTTCCCAGGGAAAACAGATACGCAGTATTTT
TRBJ1-2,-,TRBV5-6,-,CASTSGNRPNHNFYRYTF,TGTGCCAGCACCTCAGGGAACAGGCCGAATCATAACTTCTATCGCTACACCTTC
TRBJ2-3,-,TRBV5-6,few,CASSTTGSWYTQYF,TGTGCCAGCAGCACGACTGGCTCGTGGTATACGCAGTATTTT
TRBJ1-4,TRBD1,TRBV15,few,CATSRVRTGGRGGEKLFF,TGTGCCACCAGCAGAGTTCGGACAGGGGGCAGGGGGGGTGAAAAACTGTTTTTT
TRBJ1-2,-,TRBV5-4,-,CASSLVGRANYGYTF,TGTGCCAGCAGCTTGGTGGGCAGGGCGAACTATGGCTACACCTTC
TRBJ2-1,TRBD2,TRBV11-1,few,CASSSDSGRSSYNEQFF,TGTGCCAGCAGCTCGGATAGCGGGAGGAGCTCCTACAATGAGCAGTTCTTC
TRBJ2-3,-,TRBV6-5,few,CASRQQGVSTDTQYF,TGTGCCAGCAGGCAACAGGGTGTGAGCACAGATACGCAGTATTTT
TRBJ2-2,TRBD2,TRBV4-3,few,CASSQLAGSHTGELFF,TGCGCCAGCAGCCAACTAGCGGGGTCTCACACCGGGGAGCTGTTTTTT
TRBJ2-4,TRBD2,TRBV5-4,-,CASSLGSGDRENIQYF,TGTGCCAGCAGCTTGGGTAGCGGGGATCGGGAAAACATTCAGTACTTC